The 3 T cell receptor beta chains presented below share a single source sample, sequenced in a study of blood T cells in healthy people across ages. It was with a sample-barcoded 5' primer and a J-beta primer mix that a second PCR of roughly 6 to 12 cycles was run. TCRdb fed the 5' RACE reads into MiXCR, producing one record per CDR3 protein. The table records some 920,000 distinct CDR3 sequences, about 53% of them present only once. The sequenced sample consisted of blood. These receptors were taken from a woman between 55 and 75 years old in good health.

This clonotype was counted a few times. The chain recombines TRBV7-3 with TRBJ2-5; 8 bases map to TRBD2. V lost 5 bases, J lost 1 base, and 6 bases stayed unmatched. CDR1 SGHTA and CDR2 FQGTGA come from the germline V gene. The CDR3 has 15 residues. The CDR3 coding sequence is TGTGCCAGCAGCCCCACTAGCGGACCCCAAGAGACCCAGTACTTC. This translates into CASSPTSGPQETQYF. The full variable domain, its missing parts supplied by reference TRBV7-3 and TRBJ2-5, is GAGVSQTPSNKVTEKGKYVELRCDPISGHTALYWYRQSLGQGPEFLIYFQGTGAADDSGLPNDRFFAVRPEGSVSTLKIQRTERGDSAVYLCASSPTSGPQETQYFGPGTRLLVL.

The table lists this clonotype with a few counts. The chain is built from TRBV29-1 and TRBJ1-1, with a tentative D call TRBD1 (5 bases). Per the germline V gene, CDR1 is SQVTM and CDR2 is ANQGSEA. V was pared by 4 bases and J by 2 bases, with 14 bases between. The CDR3 runs to 14 residues. For the CDR3, the DNA is TGCAGCGTTGTTGGGGAAAGGGGAAACACTGAAGCTTTCTTT. Translated: CSVVGERGNTEAFF.

The chain is built from TRBV10-3 and TRBJ2-1; D possibly matches TRBD1 or TRBD2 (5 bases each). This CDR3 has 13 amino acids. Per germline, CDR1 ENHRY and CDR2 SYGVKD. The V end was cut by 8 bases, the J end by 5 bases, with 13 bases between. CDR3 DNA: TGTGCCATCGGGGGTGTACGGGACAATGAGCAGTTCTTC. Translation: CAIGGVRDNEQFF.